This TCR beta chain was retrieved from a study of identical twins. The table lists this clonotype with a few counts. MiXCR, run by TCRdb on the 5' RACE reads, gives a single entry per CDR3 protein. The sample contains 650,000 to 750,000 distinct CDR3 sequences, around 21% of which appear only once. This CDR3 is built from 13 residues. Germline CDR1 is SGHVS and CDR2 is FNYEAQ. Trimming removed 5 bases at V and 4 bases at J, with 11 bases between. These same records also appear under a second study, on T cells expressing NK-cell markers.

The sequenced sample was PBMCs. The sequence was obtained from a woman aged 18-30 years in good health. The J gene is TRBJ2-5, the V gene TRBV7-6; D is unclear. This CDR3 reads CASSTRWGETQYF. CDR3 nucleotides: TGTGCCAGCAGCACCAGGTGGGGAGAGACCCAGTACTTC.